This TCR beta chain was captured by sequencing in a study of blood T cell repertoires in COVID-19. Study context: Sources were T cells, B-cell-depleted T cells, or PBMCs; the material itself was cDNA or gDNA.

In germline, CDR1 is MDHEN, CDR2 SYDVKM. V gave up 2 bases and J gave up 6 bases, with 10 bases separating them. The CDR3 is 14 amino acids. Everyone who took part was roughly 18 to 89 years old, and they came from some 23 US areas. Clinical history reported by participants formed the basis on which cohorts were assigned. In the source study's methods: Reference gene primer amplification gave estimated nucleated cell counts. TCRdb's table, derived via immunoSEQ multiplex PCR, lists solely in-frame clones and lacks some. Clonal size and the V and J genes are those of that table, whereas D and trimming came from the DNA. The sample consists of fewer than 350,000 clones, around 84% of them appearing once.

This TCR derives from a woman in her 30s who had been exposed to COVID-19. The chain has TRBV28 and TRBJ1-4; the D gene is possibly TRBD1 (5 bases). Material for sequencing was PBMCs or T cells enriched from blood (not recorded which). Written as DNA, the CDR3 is TGTGCCAGCAGTTTAGGCGGGACGGATGAAAAACTGTTTTTT. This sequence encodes CASSLGGTDEKLFF.